This TCR beta chain was captured in a study of T-cell reconstitution after alpha-beta-depleted transplantation in children. The study, taken as a whole, reports: Once a year had passed after transplant, T-cell counts and diversity came mostly from newly produced T cells.

On this clonotype: Its antigen is as yet unknown.

The CDR3 loop spans 14 amino acids. V was shortened by 0 bases and J by 8 bases, with 11 bases between the two germline ends. Germline V CDR1 and CDR2: SGHRS, YFSETQ. As it was prepared, the TCRbeta library received unique molecular identifiers. TCRdb used MiXCR to reprocess the PCR reads, holding one entry per CDR3 protein. The sample includes around 800,000 distinct CDR3 sequences, roughly 15% of them seen just once. This TCR was recovered from a male patient between 5 and 17 years old who had a stem cell transplant for acute lymphoblastic leukemia, so the T cells may come from the graft donor. The material sequenced was PBMCs, mostly from graft donor cells, taken 360 days after TCRalphabeta/CD19-depleted stem cell transplant. The chain joins TRBV5-1 to TRBJ2-2; D ambiguous. The CDR3 spells CASSLESVTGELFF. In nucleotides, the CDR3 is TGCGCCAGCAGCTTGGAAAGCGTCACGGGGGAGCTGTTTTTT.